This T cell receptor (beta chain) stems from a study of cytomegalovirus exposure and HLA in healthy donors. As for the study in general: Samples from HLA-typed donors yielded about 85 million unique TCRs in an early data release.

J gave up 10 bases and V 3 bases, and 7 bases lay outside the gene matches. Per germline, CDR1 ENHRY and CDR2 SYGVKD. The CDR3 is made up of 14 amino acids. General observations from the study: Earlier findings revealed that most TCR beta V segments proved productive either about 87% or about 30% of the time. A later analysis linked 15,000 to 20,000 TCR beta sequences to HLA alleles at 0.05 false discovery rate. Presence/absence results assume similar sequencing depth per donor, which may not hold.

With respect to this clone: Its target is not known.

PCR amplification relied on 60 Vbeta primers (plus 13 Jbeta primers). Some clones are missing from TCRdb's copy, which holds only in-frame ones; the method was immunoSEQ multiplex PCR. The table records around 150,000 clones, 55% to 80% of them present only once. This sequence originates from a woman aged 60-70 years in good health and CMV-seropositive. The material sequenced was PBMCs. The chain carries TRBV10-3 and TRBJ2-1; 9 nucleotides match TRBD2. The CDR3 protein is CAISDAGGPGEQFF. Here the CDR3 DNA reads TGTGCCATCAGTGATGCGGGAGGGCCCGGGGAGCAGTTCTTC.